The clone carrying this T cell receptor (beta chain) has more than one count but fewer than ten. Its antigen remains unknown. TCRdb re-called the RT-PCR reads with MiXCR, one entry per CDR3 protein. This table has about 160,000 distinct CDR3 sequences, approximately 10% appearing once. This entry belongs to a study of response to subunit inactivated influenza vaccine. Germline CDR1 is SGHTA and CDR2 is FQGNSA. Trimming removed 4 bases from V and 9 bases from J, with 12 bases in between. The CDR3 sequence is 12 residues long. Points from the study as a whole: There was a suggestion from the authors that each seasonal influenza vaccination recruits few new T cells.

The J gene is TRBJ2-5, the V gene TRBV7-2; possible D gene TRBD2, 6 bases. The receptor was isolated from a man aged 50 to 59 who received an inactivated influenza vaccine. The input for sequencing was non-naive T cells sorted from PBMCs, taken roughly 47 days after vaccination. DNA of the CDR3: TGTGCCAGCAGCTCTAGGGGCGGGGCCCAGTACTTC. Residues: CASSSRGGAQYF.